The 10 T cell receptor beta chains presented below share a single source sample, sequenced in a study of OX40 agonist ivuxolimab in advanced cancers. Profiling relied on immunoSEQ multiplex PCR, and the TCRdb table lists in-frame clones only, not all of them. The sample includes about 51,000 clones, about 80% of them seen just once. The source material was CD4+ or CD8+ T cells sorted from blood, sampled in a trial of the OX40 agonist ivuxolimab. These receptors were taken from an adult with an advanced solid tumor such as melanoma, head and neck, liver or kidney cancer.

V and J are TRBV19 and TRBJ1-1, with D uncertain. The length of the CDR3 is 12 residues. Trimming shortened V by 7 bases and J by 7 bases, and 13 bases separated the two germline ends. Germline values: CDR1 LNHDA, CDR2 SQIVND (reference sequence). The CDR3 reads CASTPGWSEAFF. In DNA form, the CDR3 reads TGTGCCAGTACACCGGGGTGGAGTGAAGCTTTCTTT.

The gene calls are TRBV11-2 and TRBJ1-1, with unresolved D. V lost 5 bases, J lost 1 base, and 11 bases lay in between. CDR1 is SGHAT and CDR2 is FQNNGV in the germline V gene. The CDR3 length is 14 residues. CDR3 sequence: CASSPRGWNTEAFF. Written as DNA, the CDR3 is TGTGCCAGCAGCCCCCGAGGGTGGAACACTGAAGCTTTCTTT.

The chain couples TRBV19 to TRBJ1-2; 8 bases are shared with TRBD1. The CDR3 loop spans 14 amino acids. The trim removed 4 bases at V and 4 bases at J, leaving 5 bases unmatched. Germline CDR1 is LNHDA and CDR2 is SQIVND (reference sequence). The CDR3 bases are TGTGCCAGTAGTAATCCGGGACAGGCCTATGGCTACACCTTC. Protein: CASSNPGQAYGYTF.

The DNA of the CDR3 is TGCGCCAGCAGCTTTAGTACAGGGACTTACGAGCAGTACTTC. Its translation is CASSFSTGTYEQYF. The gene calls are TRBV5-1 and TRBJ2-7; either TRBD1 or TRBD2 may fit D (6 bases each). Trimming pared 2 bases from V and 4 bases from J, leaving 13 bases between. The V gene's germline CDR1 is SGHRS and CDR2 YFSETQ. This CDR3 region has 14 residues.

The gene calls are TRBV11-3 and TRBJ2-1, with TRBD2 identical over 13 bases. This CDR3 region has 14 residues. The J segment lost 7 bases and the V segment lost 4 bases, leaving 1 base of the junction unmatched. Germline CDR1 is SGHNT and CDR2 is YENEEA. The CDR3 region is CASSSGLAGNEQFF. CDR3 nucleotide sequence: TGTGCCAGCAGCTCGGGACTAGCGGGGAATGAGCAGTTCTTC.

The V and J genes are TRBV5-1 and TRBJ2-7; TRBD1 aligns across 7 bases. This CDR3 contains 16 residues. The trim removed 3 bases at V and 7 bases at J, leaving 16 bases unmatched. Germline loops: CDR1 SGHRS, CDR2 YFSETQ. CDR3 sequence (DNA): TGCGCCAGCAGCTCTAACCCGGGACAGCAGCTACGAGAGCAGTACTTC. As protein: CASSSNPGQQLREQYF.

The chain joins TRBV6-1 to TRBJ2-5; 9 bases line up with TRBD2. Germline CDR1 reads MNHNS; CDR2 reads SASEGT. Germline trimming cut 1 base from V and 5 bases from J; bases unmatched to any gene: 5. The CDR3 runs to 15 residues. CDR3 DNA sequence: TGTGCCAGCAGTGAAGTGGCGGGGGGGCCGGAGACCCAGTACTTC. Amino acid sequence: CASSEVAGGPETQYF.

CDR3 region: CASTERGANEKLFF. The CDR3 region has the DNA TGTGCCAGCACCGAGAGGGGGGCAAATGAAAAACTGTTTTTT. The gene calls are TRBV2 and TRBJ1-4, with a weak D call TRBD1 (6 bases). The CDR3 length is 14 residues. Per germline, CDR1 SNHLY and CDR2 FYNNEI. The ends were cut back, 7 bases at V and 5 bases at J, with 14 bases in the middle. The entire variable domain, with the rest obtained from reference TRBV2 and TRBJ1-4, is as follows: EPEVTQTPSHQVTQMGQEVILRCVPISNHLYFYWYRQILGQKVEFLVSFYNNEISEKSEIFDDQFSVERPDGSNFTLKIRSTKLEDSAMYFCASTERGANEKLFFGSGTQLSVL.

This rearrangement joins TRBV4-1 to TRBJ2-1; D possibly corresponds to TRBD1 (7 bases). Looked up from germline, CDR1 is MGHRA and CDR2 is YSYEKL. The CDR3 covers 18 residues. The V end was cut by 0 bases, the J end by 4 bases, with 19 bases between. CDR3 sequence reads: CASSQEGTGVQGYNEQFF. The DNA of the CDR3 is TGCGCCAGCAGCCAAGAGGGGACTGGAGTACAGGGGTACAATGAGCAGTTCTTC.

This chain connects TRBV6-6 to TRBJ2-3, with D possibly matching TRBD1 (6 bases). Per germline, CDR1 MNHNY and CDR2 SVGAGI (reference sequence). The length of the CDR3 is 15 residues. V dropped 7 bases and J dropped 5 bases, with 19 bases sitting between them. CDR3 in amino acids: CASKVSGDRGDTQYF. Here the CDR3 DNA reads TGTGCCAGCAAAGTGTCAGGGGATCGTGGAGATACGCAGTATTTT.